A selection of T cell receptor beta chains follows, all from one sample in a study of blood T cell repertoires in COVID-19. Generated by immunoSEQ multiplex PCR, the TCRdb table keeps only in-frame clones and is missing some. The sample records about 50,000 clones, 65% to 85% being singletons. Sequencing input: peripheral blood. Every receptor here comes from a human donor in a cohort sampled during active COVID-19. The CDR3 runs from the conserved cysteine through the conserved F or W. The order of the fields is clone size, CDR3 length, D gene, V gene, J gene, CDR3 DNA, CDR3 protein. D genes are given only for firm matches. Clone size is stated in some rows and not others, as once, few, many or a class when expanded.

-	14	-	TRBV19	TRBJ2-1	TGTGCCAGTAGTGGAGGGTGGGGTGGCAATGAGCAGTTCTTC	CASSGGWGGNEQFF
-	14	-	TRBV10-2	TRBJ1-1	TGCGCCAGCGCCCACCCGGGGGGGCTCAAGGGGGCTTTCTTT	CASAHPGGLKGAFF
-	15	TRBD1	TRBV5-4	TRBJ1-1	TGTGCCAGCAGCTTTTTCACAGGGGGCTACATTGAAGCTTTCTTT	CASSFFTGGYIEAFF
-	15	TRBD1	TRBV6-5	TRBJ2-7	TGTGCCAGCAGTTTTCGGGTACAGGGGGGCCACGAGCAGTACTTC	CASSFRVQGGHEQYF
-	16	-	TRBV19	TRBJ2-2	TGTGCCAGTAGTGCCTACTCAACAGGGAACACCGGGGAGCTGTTTTTT	CASSAYSTGNTGELFF
-	14	TRBD1	TRBV30	TRBJ1-2	TGTGCCTGGAGTGAAGGACAGGATAACTATGGCTACACCTTC	CAWSEGQDNYGYTF
few	12	-	TRBV2	TRBJ1-5	TGTGCCAGCAGCCCAGGGGATCAGCCCCAGCATTTT	CASSPGDQPQHF
-	14	TRBD2	TRBV9	TRBJ2-7	TGTGCCAGCAGCGTAGCTAGCGGGGACTACGAGCAGTACTTC	CASSVASGDYEQYF
once	11	-	TRBV20-1	TRBJ2-3	TGCAGTGCTGCTAGCGCAGATACGCAGTATTTT	CSAASADTQYF
-	14	-	TRBV19	TRBJ1-1	TGTGCCAGTACAGGCTTAGGCGTGGACACTGAAGCTTTCTTT	CASTGLGVDTEAFF
-	13	-	TRBV5-1	TRBJ2-7	TGCGCCAGCAGCGGCGGGACCTCCTACGAGCAGTACTTC	CASSGGTSYEQYF
-	15	-	TRBV27	TRBJ1-6	TGTGCCAGCAGGGATTTGGCAGGGCATAATTCACCCCTCCACTTT	CASRDLAGHNSPLHF
-	15	-	TRBV11-2	TRBJ1-3	TGTGCCAGCAGCTTAGCACTCCGCTCTGGAAACACCATATATTTT	CASSLALRSGNTIYF
-	15	-	TRBV3-1/TRBV3-2	TRBJ1-6	TGTGCCAGCTCCCACGCGGAAACCTATAATTCACCCCTCCACTTT	CASSHAETYNSPLHF
-	14	-	TRBV27	TRBJ1-2	TGTGCCAGCAGCCGACCGGGGTTGGGGTATGGCTACACCTTC	CASSRPGLGYGYTF
-	14	-	TRBV7-9	TRBJ1-1	TGTGCCAGCACCCGGACAGAGAAGAACACTGAAGCTTTCTTT	CASTRTEKNTEAFF
-	13	-	TRBV27	TRBJ2-2	TGTGCCAGCAGTGACCAGGCAACCGGGGAGCTGTTTTTT	CASSDQATGELFF
-	15	-	TRBV9	TRBJ2-3	TGTGCCAGCAGCGTCAGGAGAGCGGGCACAGATACGCAGTATTTT	CASSVRRAGTDTQYF
-	14	-	TRBV11-2	TRBJ2-3	TGTGCCAGCAGTAATCCCCGGGGGACCTATACGCAGTATTTT	CASSNPRGTYTQYF
few	14	-	TRBV6-5	TRBJ1-1	TGTGCCAGCCGCCGGGGGGGCGCGGGGACTGAAGCTTTCTTT	CASRRGGAGTEAFF
-	15	TRBD2	TRBV5-6	TRBJ2-5	TGTGCCAGCAGCTTGTATCTAGCGGGGCAAGAGACCCAGTACTTC	CASSLYLAGQETQYF
-	15	TRBD2	TRBV5-5	TRBJ2-1	TGTGCCAGCAAAACCGGGACTAGCGGGTACAATGAGCAGTTCTTC	CASKTGTSGYNEQFF
once	19	TRBD1	TRBV7-9	TRBJ2-7	TGTGCCAGCAGCTTAGTAGCGTGGACGGGGGACAGGGTTTCCTACGAGCAGTACTTC	CASSLVAWTGDRVSYEQYF
few	14	-	TRBV30	TRBJ1-5	TGTGCCTGGACTCTGGGGGGTAGCAATCAGCCCCAGCATTTT	CAWTLGGSNQPQHF
-	14	-	TRBV5-1	TRBJ2-7	TGCGCCAGCAGCTTAAACGGAGGATCCCTCGAGCAGTACTTC	CASSLNGGSLEQYF
-	15	-	TRBV6-5	TRBJ2-2	TGTGCCAGCAGTTACGGGGCGCGGAACACCGGGGAGCTGTTTTTT	CASSYGARNTGELFF
-	16	-	TRBV18	TRBJ1-3	TGTGCCAGCTCACCCGCCGGACAGTACTCTGGAAACACCATATATTTT	CASSPAGQYSGNTIYF
-	14	-	TRBV5-4	TRBJ2-7	TGTGCCAGTAAAGCGGGACACCGTCCCTGGGAGCAGTACTTC	CASKAGHRPWEQYF